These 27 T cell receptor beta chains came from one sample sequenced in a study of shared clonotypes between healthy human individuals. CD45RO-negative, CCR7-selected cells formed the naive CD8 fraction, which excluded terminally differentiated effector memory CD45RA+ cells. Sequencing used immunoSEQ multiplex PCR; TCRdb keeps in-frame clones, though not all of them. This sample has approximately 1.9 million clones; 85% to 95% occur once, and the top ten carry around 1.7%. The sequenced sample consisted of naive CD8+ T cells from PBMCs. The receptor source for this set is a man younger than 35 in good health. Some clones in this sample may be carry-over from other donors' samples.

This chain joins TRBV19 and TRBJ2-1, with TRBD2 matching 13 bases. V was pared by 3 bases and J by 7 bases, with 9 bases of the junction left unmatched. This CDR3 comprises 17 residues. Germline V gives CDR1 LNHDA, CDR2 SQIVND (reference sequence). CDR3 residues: CASSILLAGGSENEQFF. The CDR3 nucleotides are TGTGCCAGTAGTATCCTACTAGCGGGAGGGTCTGAAAATGAGCAGTTCTTC.

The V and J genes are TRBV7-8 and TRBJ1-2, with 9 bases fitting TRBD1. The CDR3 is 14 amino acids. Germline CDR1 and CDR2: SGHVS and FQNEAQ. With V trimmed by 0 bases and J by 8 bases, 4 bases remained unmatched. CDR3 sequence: CASSLAGTGTGYTF. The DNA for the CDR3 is TGTGCCAGCAGCTTAGCTGGGACAGGGACAGGCTACACCTTC.

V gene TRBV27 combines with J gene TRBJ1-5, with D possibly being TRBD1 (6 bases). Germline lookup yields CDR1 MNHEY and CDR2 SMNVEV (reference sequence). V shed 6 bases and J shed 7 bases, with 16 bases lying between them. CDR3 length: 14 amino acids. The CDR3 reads CASSILQGFQPQHF. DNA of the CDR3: TGTGCCAGCAGCATCCTACAGGGTTTCCAGCCCCAGCATTTT.

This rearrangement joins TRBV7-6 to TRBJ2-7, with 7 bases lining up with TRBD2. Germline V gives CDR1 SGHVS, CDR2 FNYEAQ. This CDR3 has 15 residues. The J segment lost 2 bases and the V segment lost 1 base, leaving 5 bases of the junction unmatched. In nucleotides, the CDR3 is TGTGCCAGCAGCTTAGGAGCTAGCGGAACCTACGAGCAGTACTTC. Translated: CASSLGASGTYEQYF.

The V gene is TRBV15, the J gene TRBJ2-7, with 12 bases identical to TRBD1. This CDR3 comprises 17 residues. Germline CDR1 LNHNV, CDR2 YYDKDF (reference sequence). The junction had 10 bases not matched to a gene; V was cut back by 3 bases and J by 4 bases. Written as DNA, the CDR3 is TGTGCCACCAGCAGCGATAGTCGGGACAGGGGGCGATACGAGCAGTACTTC. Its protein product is CATSSDSRDRGRYEQYF.

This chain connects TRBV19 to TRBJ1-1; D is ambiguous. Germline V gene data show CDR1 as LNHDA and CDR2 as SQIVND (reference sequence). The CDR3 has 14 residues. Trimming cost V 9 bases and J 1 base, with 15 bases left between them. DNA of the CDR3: TGTGCCAGCCTTCCAGTCGTAACGAACACTGAAGCTTTCTTT. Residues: CASLPVVTNTEAFF. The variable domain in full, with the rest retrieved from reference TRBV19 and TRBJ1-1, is DGGITQSPKYLFRKEGQNVTLSCEQNLNHDAMYWYRQDPGQGLRLIYYSQIVNDFQKGDIAEGYSVSREKKESFPLTVTSAQKNPTAFYLCASLPVVTNTEAFFGQGTRLTVV.

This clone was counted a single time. The CDR3 reads CASSLEIGASYEQYF. The CDR3 nucleotides are TGTGCCAGCAGTTTAGAAATAGGCGCCTCCTACGAGCAGTACTTC. This chain joins TRBV27 and TRBJ2-7, with D hard to call. V was shortened by 2 bases and J by 0 bases, with 11 bases between the two germline ends. The germline gives CDR1 MNHEY, CDR2 SMNVEV (reference sequence). The CDR3 is 15 residues long.

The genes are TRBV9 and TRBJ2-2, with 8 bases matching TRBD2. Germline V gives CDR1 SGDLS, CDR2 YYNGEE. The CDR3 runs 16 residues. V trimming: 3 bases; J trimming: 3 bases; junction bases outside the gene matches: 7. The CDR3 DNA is TGTGCCAGCAGCGCGGGACTAGAAGAGTACACCGGGGAGCTGTTTTTT. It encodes CASSAGLEEYTGELFF.

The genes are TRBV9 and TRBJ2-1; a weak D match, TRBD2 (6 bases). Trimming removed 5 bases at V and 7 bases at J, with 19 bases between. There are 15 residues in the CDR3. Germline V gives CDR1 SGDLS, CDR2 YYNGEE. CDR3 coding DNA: TGTGCCAGCAGTGCCGTCGGGGCAGGGAGGAATGAGCAGTTCTTC. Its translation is CASSAVGAGRNEQFF. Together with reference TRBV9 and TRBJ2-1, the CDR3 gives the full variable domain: DSGVTQTPKHLITATGQRVTLRCSPRSGDLSVYWYQQSLDQGLQFLIQYYNGEERAKGNILERFSAQQFPDLHSELNLSSLELGDSALYFCASSAVGAGRNEQFFGPGTRLTVL.

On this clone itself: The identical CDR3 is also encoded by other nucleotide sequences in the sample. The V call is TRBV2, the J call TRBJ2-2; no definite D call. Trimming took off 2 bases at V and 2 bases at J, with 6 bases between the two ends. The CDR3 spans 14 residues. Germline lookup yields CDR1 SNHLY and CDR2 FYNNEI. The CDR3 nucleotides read TGTGCCAGCAGTGAAAGGCCCAACACCGGGGAGCTGTTTTTT. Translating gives CASSERPNTGELFF.

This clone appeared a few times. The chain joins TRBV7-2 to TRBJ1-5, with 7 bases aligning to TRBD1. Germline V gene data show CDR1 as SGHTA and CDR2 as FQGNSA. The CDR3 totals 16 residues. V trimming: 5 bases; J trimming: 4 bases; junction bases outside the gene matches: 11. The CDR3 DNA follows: TGTGCCAGCAGCCCCGACAGGGCGGTACGGAATCAGCCCCAGCATTTT. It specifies CASSPDRAVRNQPQHF.

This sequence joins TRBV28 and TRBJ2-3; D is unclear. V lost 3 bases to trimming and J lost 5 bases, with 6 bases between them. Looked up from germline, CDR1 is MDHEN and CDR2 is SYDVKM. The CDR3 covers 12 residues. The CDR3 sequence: CASSFGEDTQYF. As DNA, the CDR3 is TGTGCCAGCAGTTTTGGGGAAGATACGCAGTATTTT.

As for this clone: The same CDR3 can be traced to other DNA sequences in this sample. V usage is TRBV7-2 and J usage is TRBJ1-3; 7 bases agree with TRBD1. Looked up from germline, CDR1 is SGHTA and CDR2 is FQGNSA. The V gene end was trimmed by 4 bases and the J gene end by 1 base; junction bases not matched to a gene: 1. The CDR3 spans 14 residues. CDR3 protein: CASSWTGSGNTIYF. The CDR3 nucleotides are TGTGCCAGCAGCTGGACAGGTTCTGGAAACACCATATATTTT.

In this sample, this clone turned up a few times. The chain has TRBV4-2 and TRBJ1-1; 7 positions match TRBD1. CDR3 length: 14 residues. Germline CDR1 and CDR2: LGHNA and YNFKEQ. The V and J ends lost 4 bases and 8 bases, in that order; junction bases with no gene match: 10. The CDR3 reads CASSPEPRTGEAFF. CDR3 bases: TGTGCCAGCAGCCCCGAACCCCGGACAGGCGAAGCTTTCTTT.

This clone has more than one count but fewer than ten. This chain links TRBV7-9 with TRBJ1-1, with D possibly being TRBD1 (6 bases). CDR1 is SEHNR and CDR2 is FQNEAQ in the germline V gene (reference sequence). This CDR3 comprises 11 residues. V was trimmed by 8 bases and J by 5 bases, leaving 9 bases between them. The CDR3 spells CASEGGTEAFF. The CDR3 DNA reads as TGTGCCAGCGAGGGGGGGACTGAAGCTTTCTTT.

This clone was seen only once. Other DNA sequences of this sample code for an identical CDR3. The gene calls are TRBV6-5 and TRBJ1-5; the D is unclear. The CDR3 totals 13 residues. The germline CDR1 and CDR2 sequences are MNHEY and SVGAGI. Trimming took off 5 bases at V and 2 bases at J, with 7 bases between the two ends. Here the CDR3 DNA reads TGTGCCAGCAGTGACCAGGGCAATCAGCCCCAGCATTTT. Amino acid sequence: CASSDQGNQPQHF.

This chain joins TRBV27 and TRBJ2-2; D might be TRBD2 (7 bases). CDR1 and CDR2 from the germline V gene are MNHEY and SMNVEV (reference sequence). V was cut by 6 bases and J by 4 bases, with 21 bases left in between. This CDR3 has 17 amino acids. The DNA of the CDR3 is TGTGCCAGCAGGAGGGGGGCGGGAGCGCCGGGCACCGGGGAGCTGTTTTTT. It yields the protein CASRRGAGAPGTGELFF.

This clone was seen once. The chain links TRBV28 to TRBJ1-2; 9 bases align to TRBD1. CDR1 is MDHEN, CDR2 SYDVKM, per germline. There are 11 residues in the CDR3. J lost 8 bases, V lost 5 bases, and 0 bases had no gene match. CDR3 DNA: TGTGCCAGCAGTACAGGGGGCGGCTACACCTTC. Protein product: CASSTGGGYTF.

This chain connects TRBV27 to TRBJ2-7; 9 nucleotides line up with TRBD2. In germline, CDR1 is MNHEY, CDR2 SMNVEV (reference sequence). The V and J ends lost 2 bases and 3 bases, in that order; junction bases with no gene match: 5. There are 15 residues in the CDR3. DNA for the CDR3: TGTGCCAGCAGTTTACTTGCGGGAGGGCTCTACGAGCAGTACTTC. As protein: CASSLLAGGLYEQYF.

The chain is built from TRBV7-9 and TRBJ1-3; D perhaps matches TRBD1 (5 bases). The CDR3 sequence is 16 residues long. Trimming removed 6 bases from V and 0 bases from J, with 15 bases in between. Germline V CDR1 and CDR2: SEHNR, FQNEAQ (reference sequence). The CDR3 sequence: CASRLPGRNSGNTIYF. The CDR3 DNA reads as TGTGCCAGCAGGCTTCCGGGACGGAACTCTGGAAACACCATATATTTT.

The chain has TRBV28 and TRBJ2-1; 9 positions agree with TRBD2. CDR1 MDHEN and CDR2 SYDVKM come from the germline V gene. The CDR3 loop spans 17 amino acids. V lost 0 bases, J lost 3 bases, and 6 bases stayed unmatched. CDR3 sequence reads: CASSLWREGRFYNEQFF. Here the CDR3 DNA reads TGTGCCAGCAGTTTATGGCGGGAGGGCCGATTCTACAATGAGCAGTTCTTC.

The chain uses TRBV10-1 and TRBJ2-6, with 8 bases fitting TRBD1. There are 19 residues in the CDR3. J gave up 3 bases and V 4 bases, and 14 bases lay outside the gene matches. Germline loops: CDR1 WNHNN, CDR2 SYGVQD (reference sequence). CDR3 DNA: TGCGCCAGCAGTGCTGACAGGGGCGCCCCATCGATTGGGGCCAACGTCCTGACTTTC. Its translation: CASSADRGAPSIGANVLTF.

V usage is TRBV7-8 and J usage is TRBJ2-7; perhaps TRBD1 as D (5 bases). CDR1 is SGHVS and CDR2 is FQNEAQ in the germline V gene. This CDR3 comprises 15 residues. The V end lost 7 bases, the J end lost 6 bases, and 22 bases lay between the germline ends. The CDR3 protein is CASINLKGLKREQYF. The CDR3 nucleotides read TGTGCCAGCATCAACCTCAAGGGGTTGAAGCGCGAGCAGTACTTC.

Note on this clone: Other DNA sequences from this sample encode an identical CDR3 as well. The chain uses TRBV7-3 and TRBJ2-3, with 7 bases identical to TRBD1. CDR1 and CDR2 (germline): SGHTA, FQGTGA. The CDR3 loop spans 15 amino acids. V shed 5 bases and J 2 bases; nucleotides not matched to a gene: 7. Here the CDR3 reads CASSTRQGDTDTQYF. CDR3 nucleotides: TGTGCCAGCAGCACCCGACAGGGAGACACAGATACGCAGTATTTT.

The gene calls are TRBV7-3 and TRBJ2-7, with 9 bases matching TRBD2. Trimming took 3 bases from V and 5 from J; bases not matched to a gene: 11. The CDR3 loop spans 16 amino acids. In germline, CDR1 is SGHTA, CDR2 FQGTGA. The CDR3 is CASSLLGGRAGNEQYF. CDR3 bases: TGTGCCAGCAGCTTGTTAGGCGGGAGGGCGGGAAACGAGCAGTACTTC.

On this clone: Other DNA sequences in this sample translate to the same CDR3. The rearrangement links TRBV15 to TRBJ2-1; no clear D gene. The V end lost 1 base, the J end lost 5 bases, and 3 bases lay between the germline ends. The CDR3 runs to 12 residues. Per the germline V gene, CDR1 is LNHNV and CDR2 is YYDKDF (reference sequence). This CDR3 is CATSRVDNEQFF. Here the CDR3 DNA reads TGTGCCACCAGCAGAGTAGACAATGAGCAGTTCTTC.

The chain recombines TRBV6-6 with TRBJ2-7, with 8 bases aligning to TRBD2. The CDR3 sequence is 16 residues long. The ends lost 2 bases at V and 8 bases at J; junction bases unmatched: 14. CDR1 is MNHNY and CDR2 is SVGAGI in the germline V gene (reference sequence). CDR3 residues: CASSYAPQTSVVQQYF. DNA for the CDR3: TGTGCCAGCAGTTACGCTCCTCAGACTAGCGTGGTACAGCAGTACTTC.